This T cell receptor beta chain was observed in a study of cytomegalovirus exposure and HLA in healthy donors. The ends lost 0 bases at V and 7 bases at J; junction bases unmatched: 5. The CDR3 spans 14 residues. Germline V gene data show CDR1 as SEHNR and CDR2 as FQNEAQ (reference sequence). 60 Vbeta and 13 Jbeta primers were used in PCR. Generated by immunoSEQ multiplex PCR, the TCRdb table keeps only in-frame clones and is missing some. Of roughly 200,000 clones in the sample, roughly four fifths were seen once. The material sequenced was PBMCs. The chain couples TRBV7-9 to TRBJ1-1; TRBD1 aligns across 7 bases. This receptor was identified in a woman in her twenties or thirties in good health and CMV-seropositive. The CDR3 region has the DNA TGTGCCAGCAGCTTAGCTGGAGGGGGCAATGAAGCTTTCTTT. Translated: CASSLAGGGNEAFF.